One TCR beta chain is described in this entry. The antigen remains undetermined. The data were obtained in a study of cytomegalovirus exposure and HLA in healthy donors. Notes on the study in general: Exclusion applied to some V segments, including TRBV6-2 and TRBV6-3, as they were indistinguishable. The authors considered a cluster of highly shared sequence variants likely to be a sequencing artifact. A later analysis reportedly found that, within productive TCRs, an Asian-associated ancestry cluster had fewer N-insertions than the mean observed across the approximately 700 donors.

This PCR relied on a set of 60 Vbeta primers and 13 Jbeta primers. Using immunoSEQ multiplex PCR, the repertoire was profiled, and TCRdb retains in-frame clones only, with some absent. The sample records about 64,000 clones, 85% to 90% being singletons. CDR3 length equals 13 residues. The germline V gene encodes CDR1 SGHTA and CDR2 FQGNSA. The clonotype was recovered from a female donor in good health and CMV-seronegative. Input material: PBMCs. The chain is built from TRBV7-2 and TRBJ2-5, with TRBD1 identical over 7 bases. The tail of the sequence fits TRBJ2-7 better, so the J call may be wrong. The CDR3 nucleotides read TGTGCCAGCAGCTACCGACAGGGCTACGAGCAGTACTTC. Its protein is CASSYRQGYEQYF.